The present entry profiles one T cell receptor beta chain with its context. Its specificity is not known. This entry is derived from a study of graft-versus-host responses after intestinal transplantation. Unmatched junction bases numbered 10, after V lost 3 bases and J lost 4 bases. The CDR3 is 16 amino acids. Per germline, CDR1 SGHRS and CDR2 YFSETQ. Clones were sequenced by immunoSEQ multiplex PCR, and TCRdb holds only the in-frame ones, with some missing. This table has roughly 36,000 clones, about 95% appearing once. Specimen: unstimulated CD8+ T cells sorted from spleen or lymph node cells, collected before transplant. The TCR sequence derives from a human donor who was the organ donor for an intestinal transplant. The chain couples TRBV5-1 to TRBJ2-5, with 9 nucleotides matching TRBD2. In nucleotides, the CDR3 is TGCGCCAGCAGCTCGCTTGGCGGGGGGGCATCAGAGACCCAGTACTTC. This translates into CASSSLGGGASETQYF.